These 21 T cell receptor beta chains share one sample of origin, sequenced in a study of radiation and T cells in renal cell carcinoma (TCRdb year 2020). Interpreted using the paper, the time point label stands for: baseline pretreatment blood. The treatment or condition tag for this specimen amounts to: 15 Gy SBRT to primary tumor, nephrectomy 4 weeks later. Libraries were built with the immunoSEQ multiplex PCR assay. TCRdb's version of the immuneACCESS table is confined to in-frame rearrangements and falls short of the full clone set. An unresolved V gene accounts for under half of the shortfall where checked; the remainder is of unknown origin. Within this sample are over 120,000 clones, with around nine tenths of them counted one time only. Around 12% of the sample is taken by the ten largest. The specimen comprised blood, sampled from a patient whose treatment included radiotherapy and nephrectomy. Receptors originate from a woman in her fifties or sixties with renal cell carcinoma.

CDR3 loop: CASSSGLPYWGTNEKLFF. CDR3 nucleotide sequence: TGTGCCAGCAGTTCCGGACTCCCGTATTGGGGAACTAATGAAAAACTGTTTTTT. This sequence joins TRBV9 and TRBJ1-4; D remains ambiguous. The V gene's germline CDR1 is SGDLS and CDR2 YYNGEE. CDR3 length equals 18 residues. The ends were cut back, 5 bases at V and 1 base at J, with 21 bases in the middle.

This clone was picked up a small number of times. The chain has TRBV6-1 and TRBJ1-1; D gene uncertain. The CDR3 sequence is 15 residues long. From germline, CDR1 is MNHNS and CDR2 SASEGT. Between the trimmed V and J ends, which lost 3 bases and 0 bases, there was a span of 11 bases. CDR3 region: CASSDEGQLNTEAFF. The CDR3 region has the DNA TGTGCCAGCAGTGACGAAGGGCAGTTGAACACTGAAGCTTTCTTT.

This clone was seen just once. This chain joins TRBV5-6 and TRBJ1-6; 10 bases are a match to TRBD1. CDR3 size: 15 residues. The V gene's germline CDR1 is SGHDT and CDR2 YYEEEE. Trimming removed 3 bases from V and 4 bases from J; junction bases left unmatched: 1. The chain's CDR3 is CASSSDRGYNSPLHF. In nucleotides, the CDR3 is TGTGCCAGCAGCTCGGACAGGGGGTATAATTCACCCCTCCACTTT.

The chain is built from TRBV29-1 and TRBJ2-5; either TRBD1 or TRBD2 may fit D (5 bases each). V lost 4 bases to trimming and J lost 5 bases, with 14 bases between them. The CDR3 totals 13 residues. CDR1 SQVTM and CDR2 ANQGSEA come from the germline V gene. In DNA, the CDR3 is TGCAGCGTTGGAGGGGACGGCGCGGAGACCCAGTACTTC. Amino acid sequence: CSVGGDGAETQYF.

The genes are TRBV9 and TRBJ2-1; D is unresolved. V gave up 0 bases and J gave up 0 bases, with 7 bases separating them. Per germline, CDR1 SGDLS and CDR2 YYNGEE. The length of the CDR3 is 15 residues. CDR3 in amino acids: CASSVEYSSYNEQFF. The CDR3 DNA follows: TGTGCCAGCAGCGTAGAGTACAGCTCCTACAATGAGCAGTTCTTC.

This clone was detected only a few times. The chain couples TRBV30 to TRBJ1-1; no clear D gene. V dropped 3 bases and J dropped 5 bases, with 13 bases sitting between them. The CDR3 runs to 13 residues. Germline V gene data show CDR1 as GTSNPN and CDR2 as SVGIG (reference sequence). This chain's CDR3 is CAWSPVGRTEAFF. The CDR3 DNA reads as TGTGCCTGGAGCCCGGTGGGAAGGACTGAAGCTTTCTTT.

The chain combines TRBV11-3 with TRBJ2-5, with 11 bases fitting TRBD2. Per germline, CDR1 SGHNT and CDR2 YENEEA. J lost 2 bases, V lost 5 bases, and 4 bases had no gene match. The CDR3 extends over 15 amino acids. CDR3 sequence: CASSPTSGGQETQYF. In DNA, the CDR3 is TGTGCCAGCAGCCCAACTAGCGGGGGACAAGAGACCCAGTACTTC. The complete variable domain, with remaining parts taken from reference TRBV11-3 and TRBJ2-5, reads EAGVVQSPRYKIIEKKQPVAFWCNPISGHNTLYWYLQNLGQGPELLIRYENEEAVDDSQLPKDRFSAERLKGVDSTLKIQPAELGDSAVYLCASSPTSGGQETQYFGPGTRLLVL.

V gene TRBV4-2 combines with J gene TRBJ2-7; D might be TRBD2 (6 bases). From germline, CDR1 is LGHNA and CDR2 YNFKEQ. The length of the CDR3 is 15 residues. Trimming left V 0 bases short and J 3 bases short, with 12 bases between. The CDR3 region has the DNA TGTGCCAGCAGCCAAGAGCGGGACGGATTCTACGAGCAGTACTTC. Translating it yields CASSQERDGFYEQYF.

Only a few counts were recorded for this clone. Other DNA sequences in the same sample also yield this CDR3. The V call is TRBV20-1, the J call TRBJ2-7; D is unresolved. The CDR3 sequence is 11 residues long. Per the germline V gene, CDR1 is DFQATT and CDR2 is SNEGSKA (reference sequence). V lost 1 base to trimming and J lost 2 bases, with 3 bases between them. CDR3 sequence: CSARGAYEQYF. CDR3 DNA sequence: TGCAGTGCTAGAGGAGCCTACGAGCAGTACTTC.

The gene calls are TRBV2 and TRBJ1-5; D is ambiguous. CDR3 length equals 12 residues. Germline V CDR1 and CDR2: SNHLY, FYNNEI. Trimming shortened V by 4 bases and J by 6 bases, and 7 bases separated the two germline ends. The CDR3 spells CASSVPVQPQHF. The CDR3, as DNA: TGTGCCAGCAGTGTCCCGGTTCAGCCCCAGCATTTT.

The chain has TRBV9 and TRBJ2-3; the D gene is possibly TRBD2 (6 bases). Germline CDR1 and CDR2: SGDLS and YYNGEE. The CDR3 is made up of 15 amino acids. V lost 7 bases and J lost 0, with 15 bases in between. The CDR3, as DNA: TGTGCCAGCGGGGACTTGTCAACTAGCACAGATACGCAGTATTTT. Residues: CASGDLSTSTDTQYF.

V usage is TRBV6-6 and J usage is TRBJ2-7; D might be TRBD1 (6 bases). Germline lookup yields CDR1 MNHNY and CDR2 SVGAGI (reference sequence). The CDR3 is made up of 14 amino acids. The V and J ends lost 6 bases and 3 bases respectively, with 15 bases between them. CDR3 region: CASRFRTANYEQYF. In DNA, the CDR3 is TGTGCCAGCAGATTCAGGACAGCGAACTACGAGCAGTACTTC.

This rearrangement joins TRBV19 to TRBJ2-1; 8 bases line up with TRBD1. CDR3 length equals 13 residues. V was clipped by 8 bases and J by 4 bases; unmatched bases: 4. The germline V gene has CDR1 LNHDA and CDR2 SQIVND (reference sequence). The CDR3: CASSDRGYNEQFF. CDR3 DNA: TGTGCCAGTTCAGACAGGGGATACAATGAGCAGTTCTTC.

This chain links TRBV7-9 with TRBJ1-2, with D uncertain. The germline V gene has CDR1 SEHNR and CDR2 FQNEAQ (reference sequence). This CDR3 has 14 residues. Trimming stripped 5 bases from V and 4 bases from J, with 14 bases between. CDR3 DNA: TGTGCCAGCAGCCCGGCGGCAACGCTCTATGGCTACACCTTC. It encodes CASSPAATLYGYTF. Full variable domain (rest looked up from reference TRBV7-9 and TRBJ1-2): DTGVSQNPRHKITKRGQNVTFRCDPISEHNRLYWYRQTLGQGPEFLTYFQNEAQLEKSRLLSDRFSAERPKGSFSTLEIQRTEQGDSAMYLCASSPAATLYGYTFGSGTRLTVV.

CDR3 coding DNA: TGTGCCAGTAGTATTCCGGGGGCAGCCAACTATGGCTACACCTTC. This gives the protein CASSIPGAANYGYTF. V gene TRBV19 combines with J gene TRBJ1-2, with D perhaps TRBD1 (6 bases). CDR3 size: 15 residues. Trimming removed 3 bases at V and 2 bases at J, with 13 bases between. Germline values: CDR1 LNHDA, CDR2 SQIVND (reference sequence).

This chain joins TRBV18 and TRBJ1-3, with TRBD1 as a possible D gene (6 bases). Trimming took 5 bases from V and 4 from J, leaving 12 bases between them. This CDR3 has 14 residues. Germline V gives CDR1 KGHSH, CDR2 LQKENI. In DNA, the CDR3 is TGTGCCAGCTCAGCACAGGGTCCGGGAAACACCATATATTTT. Protein: CASSAQGPGNTIYF.

This chain connects TRBV5-4 to TRBJ2-7; no definite D call. Germline V CDR1 and CDR2: SGHNT, YYREEE (reference sequence). Between the trimmed V and J ends, which lost 4 bases and 3 bases, there was a span of 14 bases. The CDR3 is made up of 14 amino acids. This CDR3 reads CASSQRATGYEQYF. As DNA, the CDR3 is TGTGCCAGCAGCCAGCGAGCGACCGGCTACGAGCAGTACTTC.

The genes are TRBV10-3 and TRBJ1-2; no definite D call. The length of the CDR3 is 15 residues. The V gene lost 0 bases and the J gene lost 4 bases, with 12 bases spanning the gap. CDR1 is ENHRY and CDR2 is SYGVKD in the germline V gene. CDR3 bases: TGTGCCATCAGTGAGTCCGCATCTATCGGCTATGGCTACACCTTC. As protein: CAISESASIGYGYTF.

The genes are TRBV10-2 and TRBJ1-2, with D perhaps TRBD1 (6 bases). Germline CDR1 reads WSHSY; CDR2 reads SAAADI. Trimming cost V 9 bases and J 0 bases, with 14 bases left between them. There are 14 residues in the CDR3. The CDR3 protein is CASRRTEPNYGYTF. The DNA of the CDR3 is TGCGCCAGTCGTCGGACAGAACCTAACTATGGCTACACCTTC.

As for this clone: This CDR3 is also generated by other DNA sequences in the sample. The V call is TRBV18, the J call TRBJ2-7; 7 bases align to TRBD1. Germline V gene lookup returns CDR1 KGHSH and CDR2 LQKENI. The CDR3 runs to 13 residues. V lost 3 bases, J lost 2 bases, and 1 base stayed unmatched. The CDR3 DNA follows: TGTGCCAGCTCACCTGGGACAGCCTACGAGCAGTACTTC. Its protein product is CASSPGTAYEQYF.

The genes are TRBV6-5 and TRBJ1-2, with D perhaps matching TRBD1 (5 bases). V was clipped by 6 bases and J by 2 bases, with 10 bases between them. CDR1 and CDR2 (germline): MNHEY, SVGAGI. The CDR3 totals 13 residues. The CDR3 is CASSASGNYGYTF. CDR3 coding DNA: TGTGCCAGCAGCGCGTCAGGGAACTATGGCTACACCTTC.